The 8 T cell receptor beta chains reported below all come from one sample, sequenced in a study of CD8+ T cells in alopecia areata. The treatment: oral pan-JAK inhibitor, 5-10 mg twice daily. Extraction of RNA preceded its reverse transcription into cDNA, which served as the sequencing template. This table comes from immunoSEQ multiplex PCR, and its TCRdb copy is limited to in-frame clones, with some not included. The data show 100,000 to 130,000 clones, 84% seen once. The sample here was CD8+ T cells sorted from blood, taken at week 24, from a patient treated with tofacitinib. These receptors came from a human donor with alopecia areata.

The sample holds one count of this clone. The chain uses TRBV30 and TRBJ1-1, with D possibly matching TRBD1 (6 bases). The CDR3 loop spans 12 amino acids. V gave up 3 bases and J gave up 4 bases, with 9 bases separating them. In germline, CDR1 is GTSNPN, CDR2 SVGIG (reference sequence). DNA for the CDR3: TGTGCCTGGAGGTTAGGGGGCACTGAAGCTTTCTTT. Amino acids: CAWRLGGTEAFF. Filled out from reference TRBV30 and TRBJ1-1, the complete variable domain reads SQTIHQWPATLVQPVGSPLSLECTVEGTSNPNLYWYRQAAGRGLQLLFYSVGIGQISSEVPQNLSASRPQDRQFILSSKKLLLSDSGFYLCAWRLGGTEAFFGQGTRLTVV.

The chain is built from TRBV4-1 and TRBJ2-2; no clear D. The length of the CDR3 is 12 residues. Germline V CDR1 and CDR2: MGHRA, YSYEKL. Trimming left V 5 bases short and J 1 base short, with 2 bases between. The CDR3 nucleotides read TGCGCCAGCAGCTGGAACACCGGGGAGCTGTTTTTT. It yields the protein CASSWNTGELFF.

With respect to this clone: An end of the junction differs from the germline gene, which may be a read error. The J gene is TRBJ2-3, the V gene TRBV6-5; D uncertain. Germline V CDR1 and CDR2: MNHEY, SVGAGI. This CDR3 comprises 13 residues. Written as DNA, the CDR3 is TGTGCCAGCAGTTACTCTAGCAGAGATACGCAGTATTTT. Protein product: CASSYSSRDTQYF.

The chain is built from TRBV9 and TRBJ2-7; D call uncertain. Deletions cut 0 bases from V and 0 bases from J, with 10 bases between. This CDR3 has 15 residues. Germline lookup yields CDR1 SGDLS and CDR2 YYNGEE. The CDR3 protein is CASSVGSGSSYEQYF. DNA of the CDR3: TGTGCCAGCAGCGTAGGTTCCGGAAGCTCCTACGAGCAGTACTTC.

The J gene is TRBJ2-1, the V gene TRBV5-6, with 13 bases lining up with TRBD2. The CDR3 is 15 amino acids. J was trimmed by 8 bases and V by 4 bases; bases with no gene match: 6. Germline lookup yields CDR1 SGHDT and CDR2 YYEEEE. The DNA of the CDR3 is TGTGCCAGCAGCACCACTAGCGGGGGGGCACATGAGCAGTTCTTC. Translating it yields CASSTTSGGAHEQFF. Supplemented by reference TRBV5-6 and TRBJ2-1, the full variable domain reads DAGVTQSPTHLIKTRGQQVTLRCSPKSGHDTVSWYQQALGQGPQFIFQYYEEEERQRGNFPDRFSGHQFPNYSSELNVNALLLGDSALYLCASSTTSGGAHEQFFGPGTRLTVL.

The chain links TRBV6-5 to TRBJ2-5; 8 bases agree with TRBD1. V gave up 0 bases and J gave up 5 bases; unmatched junction bases: 8. The CDR3 extends over 16 amino acids. CDR1 is MNHEY and CDR2 is SVGAGI in the germline V gene. The CDR3 bases are TGTGCCAGCAGTTACTCTAGCCAGGGGGCTAGTGAGACCCAGTACTTC. Translation gives CASSYSSQGASETQYF.

CDR3 nucleotides: TGCAGCGTTGCCGTGGAGGGGACAGCGGAAGCTTTCTTT. The encoded protein is CSVAVEGTAEAFF. This sequence joins TRBV29-1 and TRBJ1-1; 7 bases match TRBD1. V was clipped by 4 bases and J by 8 bases; unmatched bases: 10. There are 13 residues in the CDR3. Germline V gives CDR1 SQVTM, CDR2 ANQGSEA.

The rearrangement links TRBV6-1 to TRBJ2-7, with D hard to call. Germline V gene sequence: CDR1 MNHNS, CDR2 SASEGT. The CDR3 extends over 11 amino acids. V lost 8 bases, J lost 6 bases, and 11 bases lay in between. In DNA form, the CDR3 reads TGTGCCAGCGGACGATCGGGCGAGCAGTACTTC. Encoded protein: CASGRSGEQYF.